These 22 T cell receptor beta chains originate from one sample sequenced in a study of blood T cell repertoires in COVID-19. Using immunoSEQ multiplex PCR, the repertoire was profiled, and TCRdb retains in-frame clones only, with some absent. The profile shows under 200,000 clones, about 85% of them singletons. Material: peripheral blood. Source of these receptors: a man aged 55 to 70 who had recovered from COVID-19.

The J gene is TRBJ2-5, the V gene TRBV5-1; TRBD2 matches at 8 bases. Germline values: CDR1 SGHRS, CDR2 YFSETQ. The CDR3 loop spans 14 amino acids. V was clipped by 4 bases and J by 2 bases; unmatched bases: 4. CDR3 nucleotide sequence: TGCGCCAGCAGCCCCGGGGGGGCACAAGAGACCCAGTACTTC. Translation: CASSPGGAQETQYF. Looking up the rest from reference TRBV5-1 and TRBJ2-5 gives the full variable domain: KAGVTQTPRYLIKTRGQQVTLSCSPISGHRSVSWYQQTPGQGLQFLFEYFSETQRNKGNFPGRFSGRQFSNSRSEMNVSTLELGDSALYLCASSPGGAQETQYFGPGTRLLVL.

J is TRBJ1-2 and V is TRBV5-6; tentative D call: TRBD1 (6 bases). Germline loops: CDR1 SGHDT, CDR2 YYEEEE. Between the trimmed V and J ends, which lost 3 bases and 5 bases, there was a span of 14 bases. The CDR3 covers 14 residues. CDR3 DNA: TGTGCCAGCAGCTCCGGGACAAGAGATTATGGCTACACCTTC. Amino acid sequence: CASSSGTRDYGYTF.

The V and J genes are TRBV19 and TRBJ1-5; 7 nucleotides match TRBD1. V lost 6 bases and J lost 4; bases outside the gene matches: 6. The CDR3 runs 14 residues. Germline V gene data show CDR1 as LNHDA and CDR2 as SQIVND (reference sequence). The DNA of the CDR3 is TGTGCCAGTAGGCCCAGGGGGAGGAATCAGCCCCAGCATTTT. Protein sequence: CASRPRGRNQPQHF.

This clone was seen a few times. V is TRBV19 and J is TRBJ1-2; possible D gene TRBD1, 5 bases. Trimming removed 6 bases at V and 2 bases at J, with 13 bases between. CDR1 is LNHDA, CDR2 SQIVND, per germline (reference sequence). CDR3 size: 14 residues. CDR3 residues: CASSHLRENYGYTF. In DNA form, the CDR3 reads TGTGCCAGTAGCCACCTCAGGGAAAACTATGGCTACACCTTC.

Only one count was recorded for this clone. The rearrangement joins TRBV30 to TRBJ1-3, with D maybe TRBD1 (6 bases). Germline V gene sequence: CDR1 GTSNPN, CDR2 SVGIG (reference sequence). Trimming pared 0 bases from V and 0 bases from J, leaving 15 bases between. CDR3 size: 17 residues. CDR3 nucleotide sequence: TGTGCCTGGAGTGTACCGCATCAGGGGTTCTCTGGAAACACCATATATTTT. This gives the protein CAWSVPHQGFSGNTIYF.

This chain uses TRBV5-4 with TRBJ1-1; D might be TRBD1 (6 bases). The CDR3 has 11 amino acids. Germline V lookup: CDR1 SGHNT, CDR2 YYREEE (reference sequence). V shed 2 bases and J shed 11 bases, with 10 bases lying between them. CDR3 region: CASSFGQGAFF. Here the CDR3 DNA reads TGTGCCAGCAGCTTCGGGCAGGGGGCTTTCTTT.

The gene calls are TRBV10-3 and TRBJ1-2, with 8 nucleotides matching TRBD1. The V segment lost 5 bases and the J segment 2 bases; nucleotides outside the gene matches: 1. The V gene's germline CDR1 is ENHRY and CDR2 SYGVKD. CDR3 length: 13 residues. DNA of the CDR3: TGTGCCATCAGTCGGGACAGGAACTATGGCTACACCTTC. The encoded protein is CAISRDRNYGYTF.

The chain has TRBV5-1 and TRBJ1-4; tentatively, D is TRBD1 (5 bases). Trimming shortened V by 6 bases and J by 5 bases, and 14 bases separated the two germline ends. CDR1 and CDR2 (germline): SGHRS, YFSETQ. CDR3 length equals 14 residues. The CDR3 nucleotides are TGCGCCAGCAATCCAGGGCAAACGAATGAAAAACTGTTTTTT. Translation: CASNPGQTNEKLFF.

This clone was counted a single time. The chain combines TRBV5-1 with TRBJ1-2, with TRBD1 identical over 10 bases. Germline V gene sequence: CDR1 SGHRS, CDR2 YFSETQ. V gave up 2 bases and J gave up 7 bases; unmatched junction bases: 11. The CDR3 has 16 amino acids. The CDR3 here is CASSFQRQGAGSGYTF. CDR3 nucleotides: TGCGCCAGCAGCTTCCAACGACAGGGGGCTGGGTCTGGCTACACCTTC. The variable domain in full, with the rest retrieved from reference TRBV5-1 and TRBJ1-2, is KAGVTQTPRYLIKTRGQQVTLSCSPISGHRSVSWYQQTPGQGLQFLFEYFSETQRNKGNFPGRFSGRQFSNSRSEMNVSTLELGDSALYLCASSFQRQGAGSGYTFGSGTRLTVV.

In DNA form, the CDR3 reads TGTGCCAGTAGTATAGGATGGAGCGGGGCTAACTCCTACGAGCAGTACTTC. Its translation is CASSIGWSGANSYEQYF. The rearrangement uses TRBV19 and TRBJ2-7; 7 bases line up with TRBD2. The CDR3 extends over 17 amino acids. CDR1 is LNHDA and CDR2 is SQIVND in the germline V gene (reference sequence). The J segment lost 0 bases and the V segment lost 1 base, leaving 9 bases of the junction unmatched.

The V gene is TRBV12-3 or TRBV12-4, the J gene TRBJ2-7; D is possibly TRBD2 (6 bases). V was pared by 1 base and J by 6 bases, with 10 bases between. The CDR3 is 13 amino acids. Here the CDR3 DNA reads TGTGCCAGCAGTTTAGGCGGGGATCCCGAGCAGTACTTC. Translation: CASSLGGDPEQYF.

The chain recombines TRBV19 with TRBJ1-4, with TRBD1 identical over 9 bases. Germline CDR1 reads LNHDA; CDR2 reads SQIVND (reference sequence). This CDR3 has 14 residues. Germline trimming cut 5 bases from V and 8 bases from J; bases unmatched to any gene: 6. CDR3 in amino acids: CASSSGDREEKLFF. The CDR3 bases are TGTGCCAGTAGTTCGGGGGACAGGGAGGAAAAACTGTTTTTT.

The J gene is TRBJ2-3, the V gene TRBV7-3; D not resolved. CDR3 length: 13 amino acids. Looked up from germline, CDR1 is SGHTA and CDR2 is FQGTGA. Trimming removed 0 bases at V and 5 bases at J, with 6 bases between. CDR3 sequence (DNA): TGTGCCAGCAGCTTAACTAGTTTAGATACGCAGTATTTT. Its protein product is CASSLTSLDTQYF.

The V and J genes are TRBV6-2 or TRBV6-3 and TRBJ1-2; TRBD1 matches at 9 bases. J gave up 8 bases and V 2 bases, and 12 bases lay outside the gene matches. CDR3 length: 16 amino acids. Germline CDR1 MNHEY, CDR2 SVGEGT. CDR3 region: CASSYGTGGATYGYTF. DNA of the CDR3: TGTGCCAGCAGTTACGGAACAGGGGGCGCAACTTACGGCTACACCTTC.

CDR3 sequence (DNA): TGCGCCAGCAGCCTGAGCGGGGGTACAGAGTGGGAGACCCAGTACTTC. Translating it yields CASSLSGGTEWETQYF. The gene calls are TRBV5-1 and TRBJ2-5, with 8 bases lining up with TRBD2. V shed 4 bases and J 5 bases; nucleotides not matched to a gene: 13. CDR1 SGHRS and CDR2 YFSETQ come from the germline V gene. The length of the CDR3 is 16 residues.

The CDR3 DNA follows: TGCGCCAGCAGCCAAGAATCTGGGACAGAAGACAACACTGAAGCTTTCTTT. Translation gives CASSQESGTEDNTEAFF. The chain couples TRBV4-1 to TRBJ1-1; the match to TRBD1 covers 7 bases. Germline V gene lookup returns CDR1 MGHRA and CDR2 YSYEKL. V lost 0 bases, J lost 2 bases, and 9 bases stayed unmatched. The CDR3 is made up of 17 amino acids.

This clone was observed a handful of times. CDR3 sequence: CASSQDSGQVPYEQYF. CDR3 bases: TGTGCCAGCAGCCAAGATTCCGGACAGGTCCCGTACGAGCAGTACTTC. This sequence joins TRBV4-2 and TRBJ2-7; 7 nucleotides agree with TRBD1. V lost 0 bases and J lost 4; bases outside the gene matches: 9. Per germline, CDR1 LGHNA and CDR2 YNFKEQ. This CDR3 is 16 amino acids long.

The chain employs TRBV5-1 and TRBJ2-2, with 11 bases lining up with TRBD2. Losses at the gene ends were 4 bases for V and 4 bases for J; bases not matched to a gene: 9. The CDR3 runs to 17 residues. CDR1 and CDR2 from the germline V gene are SGHRS and YFSETQ. The CDR3 region has the DNA TGCGCCAGCAGCCTTCAACGACTAGCGGGGCTCACCGGGGAGCTGTTTTTT. Its protein is CASSLQRLAGLTGELFF.

This clone was detected a few times. The chain has TRBV6-2 or TRBV6-3 and TRBJ1-2; 10 bases match TRBD1. This CDR3 region has 15 residues. The V gene's germline CDR1 is MNHEY and CDR2 SVGEGT. V lost 4 bases and J lost 2; bases outside the gene matches: 4. CDR3 in amino acids: CASSSGQGENYGYTF. The CDR3, as DNA: TGTGCCAGCAGTTCTGGACAGGGGGAGAACTATGGCTACACCTTC.

J is TRBJ1-1 and V is TRBV9, with TRBD1 matching 10 bases. The CDR3 is 15 amino acids. Trimming removed 4 bases from V and 11 bases from J; junction bases left unmatched: 14. Germline assignment: CDR1 SGDLS and CDR2 YYNGEE. Written as DNA, the CDR3 is TGTGCCAGCAGCCCCTTGGGACAGGGGACAGGGTCGGCTTTCTTT. Its protein product is CASSPLGQGTGSAFF.

The chain links TRBV3-1 (or the pseudogene TRBV3-2) to TRBJ2-1; 10 nucleotides match TRBD2. CDR3 length equals 18 residues. Per the germline V gene, CDR1 is LGHDT and CDR2 is YNNKEL (reference sequence). Losses at the gene ends were 4 bases for V and 4 bases for J; bases not matched to a gene: 13. CDR3 sequence: CASSRGSGGPIPYNEQFF. CDR3 nucleotide sequence: TGTGCCAGCAGCCGGGGTAGCGGGGGGCCGATTCCGTACAATGAGCAGTTCTTC.

This clone was recorded only once. The chain has TRBV5-4 and TRBJ2-5, with 12 bases lining up with TRBD2. CDR1 and CDR2 from the germline V gene are SGHNT and YYREEE (reference sequence). The V and J ends lost 1 base and 3 bases, in that order; junction bases with no gene match: 4. The CDR3 length is 16 residues. Here the CDR3 reads CASSLSLAGGEETQYF. CDR3 bases: TGTGCCAGCAGCTTGAGCCTAGCGGGGGGGGAAGAGACCCAGTACTTC.